These T cell receptor beta chains were read from a single sample in a study of T cells after yellow fever vaccination. MiXCR, applied by TCRdb to the 5' RACE reads, yields one record per CDR3 protein. The repertoire has under 600,000 distinct CDR3 sequences, approximately 13% of them found once; the top ten carry over 12%. This material consisted of PBMCs, taken on the day of the yellow fever booster vaccination. Receptor source: a young man who received the YFV17D yellow fever vaccine. Both conserved end residues are part of each CDR3. The D gene is left open where the match is weak. Some rows have no size entry. The others give once, few or many, or a class for an expanded clone.

v_gene: TRBV5-1
d_gene: TRBD2
abundance: few
j_gene: TRBJ2-1
CDR3nt: TGCGCCAGCAGCTTTTCTTATTTGTCAGCGGGAGGGAATAATGAGCAGTTCTTC
CDR3aa: CASSFSYLSAGGNNEQFF

v_gene: TRBV9
d_gene: TRBD1
abundance: few
j_gene: TRBJ1-5
CDR3nt: TGTGCCAGCAGCCGGGGAGGGGACAGGGGTCAGCCCCAGCATTTT
CDR3aa: CASSRGGDRGQPQHF

v_gene: TRBV28
d_gene: -
abundance: -
j_gene: TRBJ2-2
CDR3nt: TGTGCCAGCAGTTTAATTTTCCCGGTCGGGGAGCTGTTTTTT
CDR3aa: CASSLIFPVGELFF

v_gene: TRBV29-1
d_gene: -
abundance: -
j_gene: TRBJ1-1
CDR3nt: TGCAGCGCGCTGGAGGGCACTGAAGCTTTCTTT
CDR3aa: CSALEGTEAFF

v_gene: TRBV12-3/TRBV12-4
d_gene: -
abundance: many
j_gene: TRBJ1-2
CDR3nt: TGTGCCAGCAGTTTTCAACCCGCCGGGGGTAGAGGCTACACCTTC
CDR3aa: CASSFQPAGGRGYTF

v_gene: TRBV7-9
d_gene: -
abundance: once
j_gene: TRBJ2-7
CDR3nt: TGTGCCAGCAGCTTCTGGGGAGCGGCGGGCGTCTACGAGCAGTACTTC
CDR3aa: CASSFWGAAGVYEQYF

v_gene: TRBV5-6
d_gene: TRBD1
abundance: many
j_gene: TRBJ1-2
CDR3nt: TGTGCCAGCAGCGACACAGGGGGCAATGGCTACACCTTC
CDR3aa: CASSDTGGNGYTF

v_gene: TRBV18
d_gene: -
abundance: many
j_gene: TRBJ2-3
CDR3nt: TGTGCCAGCAGCCCTGGGACAGATACGCAGTATTTT
CDR3aa: CASSPGTDTQYF

v_gene: TRBV4-2
d_gene: -
abundance: -
j_gene: TRBJ2-1
CDR3nt: TGTGCCAGCAGCAAGGGCTCCAATGAGCAGTTCTTC
CDR3aa: CASSKGSNEQFF

v_gene: TRBV7-9
d_gene: -
abundance: few
j_gene: TRBJ2-2
CDR3nt: TGTGCCAGCAGCTTACACACACGGACCGGGGAGCTGTTTTTT
CDR3aa: CASSLHTRTGELFF

v_gene: TRBV7-2
d_gene: TRBD2
abundance: few
j_gene: TRBJ2-1
CDR3nt: TGTGCCAGCAGCCGGACTAGCGGGAGTATTGGTGAGCAGTTCTTC
CDR3aa: CASSRTSGSIGEQFF

v_gene: TRBV20-1
d_gene: TRBD1
abundance: -
j_gene: TRBJ2-1
CDR3nt: TGCAGTGCTACCGGGACAGGTTCATACAATGAGCAGTTCTTC
CDR3aa: CSATGTGSYNEQFF

v_gene: TRBV6-2/TRBV6-3
d_gene: -
abundance: -
j_gene: TRBJ2-2
CDR3nt: TGTGCCAGCAGTTACTCGATAGATGGCACCGGGGAGCTGTTTTTT
CDR3aa: CASSYSIDGTGELFF

v_gene: TRBV7-2
d_gene: -
abundance: -
j_gene: TRBJ2-6
CDR3nt: TGTGCCACGGCAGGAAACTCTGGGGCCAACGTCCTGACTTTC
CDR3aa: CATAGNSGANVLTF

v_gene: TRBV11-3
d_gene: -
abundance: few
j_gene: TRBJ2-5
CDR3nt: TGTGCCAGCAGCACAGAGGACGCCGCGTACCAAGAGACCCAGTACTTC
CDR3aa: CASSTEDAAYQETQYF

v_gene: TRBV7-2
d_gene: TRBD2
abundance: few
j_gene: TRBJ2-3
CDR3nt: TGTGCCAGCAGCTCACTGACTAGCGGGACCCGCACAGATACGCAGTATTTT
CDR3aa: CASSSLTSGTRTDTQYF

v_gene: TRBV7-2
d_gene: -
abundance: few
j_gene: TRBJ2-1
CDR3nt: TGTGCCAGCAGCACCTTTAAGGATGAGCAGTTCTTC
CDR3aa: CASSTFKDEQFF

v_gene: TRBV5-8
d_gene: -
abundance: -
j_gene: TRBJ2-5
CDR3nt: TGTGCCAGCAGCCCTGAGCGAAAAAAGGGAGAGACCCAGTACTTC
CDR3aa: CASSPERKKGETQYF

v_gene: TRBV28
d_gene: -
abundance: -
j_gene: TRBJ2-7
CDR3nt: TGTGCCAGCACCTTTTCTTGGGACGAGCAGTACTTC
CDR3aa: CASTFSWDEQYF